The source of this TCR beta chain is a study of OX40 agonist ivuxolimab in advanced cancers. Concerning the study at large: Ivuxolimab was a fully human IgG2 agonistic monoclonal antibody targeting the costimulatory receptor OX40 (CD134). Intravenous ivuxolimab was administered to patients every 2 weeks at six dose levels: 0.01, 0.1, 0.3, 1.5, 3 and 10 mg/kg. Among the roughly 50 dose-escalation patients, some 20 had hepatocellular carcinoma, about 15 melanoma, 9 renal cell carcinoma and 9 head and neck cancer. In the dose-escalation cohort, around four fifths of patients were male, and the mean age was roughly 56 years with a range of roughly 23 to 79. Prior anti-PD-1, anti-PD-L1 or anti-CTLA-4 therapy was permitted, and checkpoint inhibitors had been received by about 44% of dose-escalation patients. Partial responses were achieved by three dose-escalation patients, of whom one had hepatocellular carcinoma and two had cutaneous melanoma. The point of sequencing TCRbeta in the periphery was to test whether ivuxolimab changed TCR sequence diversity and drove clonal T-cell expansion. The paper reports the monotherapy dose-escalation portion (N of about 47 patients) of the phase I ivuxolimab trial.

Patients with autoimmune disease history or receiving systemic immunosuppression were excluded from the trial. Peripheral blood for TCR sequencing was drawn from every dose cohort at baseline, at cycle 4 day 1 and at cycle 7 day 1. Samples came from an open-label, multicenter, first-in-human phase I dose-escalation trial of ivuxolimab. Adults with locally advanced or metastatic melanoma, renal cell, hepatocellular, or head and neck squamous cell carcinoma were enrolled in the trial. CD4+ and CD8+ T cells were sorted separately from peripheral blood before TCR sequencing. Here is what the overall study found, with its caveats: After ivuxolimab, CD8+ T cells had more expanded clones than CD4+ T cells on average. The antigen specificity of the clonally expanded peripheral T cells was not determined. In the 0.1-3.0 mg/kg groups, partial responders had among the lowest normalized peripheral clonal expansion, particularly in CD8+ T cells. Low levels of normalized T-cell clonal expansion were also seen in some nonresponding patients. Clonal expansion of both CD4+ and CD8+ blood T cells was observed from baseline to week 6 at doses 0.1 to 3.0 mg/kg.

Genomic DNA was isolated from the sorted cells so that the TCRbeta CDR3 region could be sequenced. The immunoSEQ Assay was used for sequencing of TCRbeta CDR3 regions. In its TCRdb copy, this immuneACCESS table keeps in-frame sequences only and misses some clones. Where compared with another copy, unresolved V genes explain less than half of these, and the others have no known cause. The sample table holds about 70,000 clones, of which around 80% were seen once. Together, the top ten hold 6.5% to 7.5% of the sample. Including cysteine and phenylalanine, the CDR3 has 14 amino acids. CDR3 DNA only is kept here, 42 bases in frame from base 1. Between the V and J ends, shortened by 4 bases and 11 bases respectively, the junction contains 21 bases. Based on the germline V gene, the CDR1 and CDR2 sequences are SGDLS and YYNGEE. As to this clone: Its antigen is not yet known. The sample holds no much larger clone one base away, and base qualities are not on file.

The receptor comes from an adult with an advanced solid tumor such as melanoma, head and neck, liver or kidney cancer. This receptor chain uses TRBV9 and TRBJ1-1, and TRBD1 may be the D gene, going by 6 matching bases. The sequencing used CD4+ or CD8+ T cells sorted from blood, collected in a trial of the OX40 agonist ivuxolimab. Here is the DNA: TGTGCCAGCAGCCCCGTCGGACAGAGGCCTCGGGCTTTCTTT. Its protein reads: CASSPVGQRPRAFF.